This TCR beta chain was captured by sequencing in a study of blood T cell repertoires in COVID-19. Study-wide background: Collection of acute and convalescent COVID-19 samples took place in the United States, Italy and Spain. PBMCs, B-cell-depleted T cells, or T cells provided the cDNA or gDNA that made up the material.

The germline V gene has CDR1 SGDLS and CDR2 YYNGEE. V shed 6 bases, J shed 7 bases, and the junction held 11 bases outside the gene matches. The CDR3 runs 14 residues. As originally analysed: Reference gene primers were amplified, and this amplification served to estimate nucleated cell counts. Libraries were prepared by immunoSEQ multiplex PCR; TCRdb keeps only in-frame clonotypes and omits some of them. The V and J calls and clone size are taken from that table; D and trimming were inferred from the DNA. This table holds 200,000 to 250,000 clones, around 88% found once. This chain uses TRBV9 with TRBJ1-2, with TRBD1 matching over 8 bases. The sequencing input was peripheral blood. The receptor was derived from a man aged 80 or over with acute or convalescent COVID-19. The CDR3 DNA is TGTGCCAGCAAAGGAGACCAGGGGGCTAGTGGCTACACCTTC. Residues: CASKGDQGASGYTF.